Listed here are 30 T cell receptor beta chains from one sample, sequenced in a study of T-cell memory formation after mild COVID-19. A single record per CDR3 protein comes from TCRdb applying MiXCR to the 5' RACE reads. Of approximately 300,000 distinct CDR3 sequences in the sample, about 15% were seen once. Input material: PBMCs or a T cell subset sorted from them (not recorded which). The receptors were sampled from a young man who had mild COVID-19 (a few samples of this study predate the infection). Cell type and time point are not known.

This clonotype occurred many times. This chain uses TRBV10-1 with TRBJ2-7; the D gene could be TRBD1 or TRBD2 (5 bases each). CDR3 length: 13 residues. Deletions cut 6 bases from V and 4 bases from J, with 13 bases between. CDR1 and CDR2 (germline): WNHNN, SYGVQD (reference sequence). The CDR3 DNA is TGCGCCAGCAGCCCGGGACCTATTTACGAGCAGTACTTC. Encoded protein: CASSPGPIYEQYF.

The chain combines TRBV20-1 with TRBJ1-4; D is ambiguous. This CDR3 is 13 amino acids long. The germline V and J ends were trimmed by 0 bases and 4 bases, with 6 bases remaining between them. Germline CDR1 is DFQATT and CDR2 is SNEGSKA (reference sequence). The CDR3 here is CSARDQNNEKLFF. The DNA for the CDR3 is TGCAGTGCTAGAGATCAAAATAATGAAAAACTGTTTTTT.

In its sample, this clonotype was seen a few times. V and J are TRBV4-2 and TRBJ1-1, with no clear D. V lost 3 bases and J lost 5, with 10 bases in between. Germline V gives CDR1 LGHNA, CDR2 YNFKEQ. The CDR3 has 13 residues. The CDR3: CASSQEGLTEAFF. The CDR3 coding sequence is TGTGCCAGCAGCCAGGAAGGATTGACTGAAGCTTTCTTT.

The table lists this clonotype with a few counts. The chain links TRBV12-3 or TRBV12-4 to TRBJ1-5, with a weak D call TRBD1 (5 bases). The CDR3 is 14 amino acids. The V end was cut by 8 bases, the J end by 1 base, with 12 bases between. Here the CDR3 reads CASARDSSNQPQHF. The CDR3 DNA is TGTGCCAGCGCCCGAGACAGCAGCAATCAGCCCCAGCATTTT.

This clonotype occurred a few times. The V gene is TRBV12-3 or TRBV12-4, the J gene TRBJ2-2; no firm D call. The CDR3 extends over 14 amino acids. Trimming took 3 bases from V and 4 from J, leaving 9 bases between them. CDR3 DNA: TGTGCCAGCAGTTTGGGTGTTGTCACCGGGGAGCTGTTTTTT. Translation: CASSLGVVTGELFF.

This clonotype was recorded a few times. This chain joins TRBV6-1 and TRBJ2-3, with D perhaps TRBD1 or TRBD2 (5 bases each). The length of the CDR3 is 16 residues. Per the germline V gene, CDR1 is MNHNS and CDR2 is SASEGT. The germline V and J ends were trimmed by 7 bases and 2 bases, with 19 bases remaining between them. DNA for the CDR3: TGTGCCAGCACCTCCGGGGCGCAGGGCTTCACAGATACGCAGTATTTT. Translating it yields CASTSGAQGFTDTQYF.

This clonotype was seen more than once but under ten times. The chain employs TRBV9 and TRBJ2-3; 12 nucleotides agree with TRBD2. Per germline, CDR1 SGDLS and CDR2 YYNGEE. The CDR3 is 18 amino acids. V shed 4 bases and J 1 base; nucleotides not matched to a gene: 10. CDR3 in DNA: TGTGCCAGCAGCCGACTAGCGGGGGCCCCATGGGGCACAGATACGCAGTATTTT. This sequence encodes CASSRLAGAPWGTDTQYF.

This clonotype has more than one count but fewer than ten. The chain carries TRBV2 and TRBJ1-2, with a tentative D call TRBD1 (5 bases). The V end lost 0 bases, the J end lost 2 bases, and 13 bases lay between the germline ends. This CDR3 is built from 16 residues. CDR1 and CDR2 (germline): SNHLY, FYNNEI. This CDR3 reads CASSEARLGQNYGYTF. The CDR3 DNA reads TGTGCCAGCAGTGAAGCGCGCCTAGGACAAAACTATGGCTACACCTTC.

This clonotype has just a few counts. The chain combines TRBV4-2 with TRBJ2-7, with TRBD2 identical over 10 bases. J gave up 5 bases and V 0 bases, and 7 bases lay outside the gene matches. Germline CDR1 and CDR2: LGHNA and YNFKEQ. The CDR3 is 16 residues long. CDR3 nucleotide sequence: TGTGCCAGCAGCCAAGATTTTTTAGCGGGGGGCCACGAGCAGTACTTC. Translating it yields CASSQDFLAGGHEQYF.

This clonotype occurred a few times. The chain joins TRBV20-1 to TRBJ1-1; the D gene is possibly TRBD1 (6 bases). Trimming shortened V by 2 bases and J by 8 bases, and 15 bases separated the two germline ends. This CDR3 contains 13 residues. In germline, CDR1 is DFQATT, CDR2 SNEGSKA (reference sequence). CDR3 loop: CSARPLDRIEAFF. CDR3 DNA sequence: TGCAGTGCTAGACCCCTCGACAGGATCGAAGCTTTCTTT.

This clonotype showed up just a few times. The chain couples TRBV6-5 to TRBJ1-1, with D tentatively TRBD1 (5 bases). Deletions cut 4 bases from V and 1 base from J, with 13 bases between. The V gene's germline CDR1 is MNHEY and CDR2 SVGAGI. The CDR3 length is 15 residues. CDR3 loop: CASSFRDPENTEAFF. CDR3 sequence (DNA): TGTGCCAGCAGTTTCCGGGACCCTGAGAACACTGAAGCTTTCTTT.

This clonotype has more than one count but fewer than ten. The chain links TRBV10-3 to TRBJ1-1, with TRBD1 as a possible D gene (6 bases). The germline V gene has CDR1 ENHRY and CDR2 SYGVKD. V lost 4 bases, J lost 4 bases, and 16 bases lay in between. The CDR3 sequence is 15 residues long. This CDR3 is CAISALAGHITEAFF. DNA of the CDR3: TGTGCCATCAGTGCTTTGGCGGGACACATCACTGAAGCTTTCTTT.

V and J are TRBV10-3 and TRBJ2-7; TRBD2 agrees at 7 bases. V trimming: 10 bases; J trimming: 2 bases; junction bases outside the gene matches: 5. Per germline, CDR1 ENHRY and CDR2 SYGVKD. This CDR3 contains 12 residues. CDR3 nucleotides: TGTGCCACCGCGGGGGTTACCTACGAGCAGTACTTC. This encodes CATAGVTYEQYF.

The chain couples TRBV6-2 or TRBV6-3 to TRBJ1-1; TRBD1 matches at 9 bases. Germline V gene lookup returns CDR1 MNHEY and CDR2 SVGEGT. Trimming at V came to 6 bases and at J to 6 bases, leaving 8 bases not matched to a gene. There are 14 residues in the CDR3. CDR3 DNA sequence: TGTGCCAGCAGGGCGGACAGGGGAAGGGCTGAAGCTTTCTTT. Translating gives CASRADRGRAEAFF.

The V call is TRBV3-1, the J call TRBJ2-3; 11 positions match TRBD2. V trimming: 4 bases; J trimming: 5 bases; junction bases outside the gene matches: 5. The germline V gene encodes CDR1 LGHDT and CDR2 YNNKEL (reference sequence). The CDR3 consists of 15 residues. Here the CDR3 reads CASSRSGGAEDTQYF. CDR3 nucleotide sequence: TGTGCCAGCAGCCGTAGCGGGGGGGCGGAAGATACGCAGTATTTT.

This clonotype was seen repeatedly, ten times or more. The rearrangement links TRBV12-3 or TRBV12-4 to TRBJ2-6; D is unresolved. V was cut by 6 bases and J by 2 bases, with 8 bases left in between. This CDR3 is built from 14 residues. For the CDR3, the DNA is TGTGCCAGCAGCCTAGGTGCTGGGGCCAACGTCCTGACTTTC. Protein: CASSLGAGANVLTF.

This clonotype came up a few times. The chain employs TRBV20-1 and TRBJ1-6; 9 positions match TRBD1. The J segment lost 10 bases and the V segment lost 2 bases, leaving 6 bases of the junction unmatched. CDR3 length: 14 amino acids. Germline V lookup: CDR1 DFQATT, CDR2 SNEGSKA (reference sequence). CDR3 coding DNA: TGCAGTGCTAGACTCCGGGACAGGGCATCACCCCTCCACTTT. Protein sequence: CSARLRDRASPLHF.

This clonotype has only a few counts. This sequence joins TRBV29-1 and TRBJ1-2; D gene uncertain. The CDR3 is made up of 11 amino acids. Germline lookup yields CDR1 SQVTM and CDR2 ANQGSEA. V gave up 4 bases and J gave up 4 bases, with 7 bases separating them. CDR3 sequence (DNA): TGCAGCGTTGTACAATTCTATGGCTACACCTTC. Amino acids: CSVVQFYGYTF.

This clonotype has only a few counts. The chain is built from TRBV5-1 and TRBJ2-5; maybe TRBD2 (6 bases). The CDR3 covers 14 residues. The germline gives CDR1 SGHRS, CDR2 YFSETQ. The V end lost 4 bases, the J end lost 1 base, and 11 bases lay between the germline ends. In nucleotides, the CDR3 is TGCGCCAGCAGCGTACTAGCTTCCCAAGAGACCCAGTACTTC. As protein: CASSVLASQETQYF. The complete variable domain, with remaining parts taken from reference TRBV5-1 and TRBJ2-5, reads KAGVTQTPRYLIKTRGQQVTLSCSPISGHRSVSWYQQTPGQGLQFLFEYFSETQRNKGNFPGRFSGRQFSNSRSEMNVSTLELGDSALYLCASSVLASQETQYFGPGTRLLVL.

The genes are TRBV5-6 and TRBJ1-6; 11 bases fit TRBD1. This CDR3 is 15 amino acids long. V was clipped by 0 bases and J by 10 bases; unmatched bases: 3. Germline V gene data show CDR1 as SGHDT and CDR2 as YYEEEE. The CDR3 reads CASSLEGQGVSPLHF. The CDR3 DNA reads TGTGCCAGCAGCTTGGAGGGACAGGGGGTCTCACCCCTCCACTTT. The full variable domain, in which reference TRBV5-6 and TRBJ1-6 provide the parts outside the CDR3, is DAGVTQSPTHLIKTRGQQVTLRCSPKSGHDTVSWYQQALGQGPQFIFQYYEEEERQRGNFPDRFSGHQFPNYSSELNVNALLLGDSALYLCASSLEGQGVSPLHFGNGTRLTVT.

The rearrangement links TRBV4-3 to TRBJ1-6; D gene ambiguous. Germline lookup yields CDR1 LGHNA and CDR2 YSLEER. Trimming shortened V by 0 bases and J by 6 bases, and 12 bases separated the two germline ends. The CDR3 spans 16 residues. The chain's CDR3 is CASSQDTTGRNSPLHF. CDR3 bases: TGCGCCAGCAGCCAAGATACAACTGGGCGTAATTCACCCCTCCACTTT.

This clonotype was picked up a small number of times. The chain combines TRBV30 with TRBJ2-3; 11 bases line up with TRBD2. Trimming cost V 5 bases and J 3 bases; bases outside gene matches: 7. This CDR3 has 15 residues. From germline, CDR1 is GTSNPN and CDR2 SVGIG (reference sequence). CDR3 sequence reads: CAWGKLAGVTDTQYF. The CDR3 region has the DNA TGTGCCTGGGGGAAACTAGCGGGGGTTACAGATACGCAGTATTTT.

The V gene is TRBV7-9, the J gene TRBJ2-1; 8 bases align to TRBD2. CDR3 length equals 15 residues. Germline V gene lookup returns CDR1 SEHNR and CDR2 FQNEAQ (reference sequence). Written as DNA, the CDR3 is TGTGCGACAAGCGTGGGACTAGTGAGTTTCAATGAGCAGTTCTTC. This gives the protein CATSVGLVSFNEQFF.

This clonotype has a count of ten or more. The chain is built from TRBV7-3 and TRBJ2-3; D is undetermined. Per germline, CDR1 SGHTA and CDR2 FQGTGA. The CDR3 length is 16 residues. V lost 5 bases to trimming and J lost 1 base, with 16 bases between them. CDR3 nucleotide sequence: TGTGCCAGCAGCCTAGTAGGTGGGTTGGGCACAGATACGCAGTATTTT. It encodes CASSLVGGLGTDTQYF.

The chain uses TRBV20-1 and TRBJ1-5; tentative D call: TRBD1 (5 bases). The CDR3 is 15 residues long. V dropped 1 base and J dropped 4 bases, with 14 bases sitting between them. CDR1 and CDR2 from the germline V gene are DFQATT and SNEGSKA (reference sequence). The CDR3 DNA reads TGCAGTGCTAGAGTCCGGGCGGGGGGTAATCAGCCCCAGCATTTT. The encoded protein is CSARVRAGGNQPQHF.

The sample holds many counts of this clonotype. The V call is TRBV7-9, the J call TRBJ2-7, with D possibly matching TRBD1 (6 bases). The V gene's germline CDR1 is SEHNR and CDR2 FQNEAQ (reference sequence). V dropped 10 bases and J dropped 10 bases, with 17 bases sitting between them. This CDR3 region has 11 residues. CDR3 coding DNA: TGTGCCACATACGGACAGCTCGATCAGTACGTC. Protein product: CATYGQLDQYV.

V is TRBV11-1 and J is TRBJ1-6; 7 nucleotides line up with TRBD1. Germline V gene lookup returns CDR1 SGHAT and CDR2 FQDESV (reference sequence). CDR3 size: 13 residues. Trimming at V came to 5 bases and at J to 11 bases, leaving 6 bases not matched to a gene. CDR3 coding DNA: TGTGCCAGCAGCGCCGCGACAGGGACACCCCTCCACTTT. Protein: CASSAATGTPLHF.

This clonotype turned up a few times. CDR3 sequence reads: CASSLRADDYNEQFF. DNA of the CDR3: TGTGCCAGCAGTTTACGAGCCGATGACTACAATGAGCAGTTCTTC. This rearrangement joins TRBV12-3 or TRBV12-4 to TRBJ2-1; D is unclear. Trimming stripped 2 bases from V and 3 bases from J, with 11 bases between. CDR3 length: 15 residues.

This chain links TRBV7-2 with TRBJ1-2; D perhaps matches TRBD1 (5 bases). Germline values: CDR1 SGHTA, CDR2 FQGNSA. V lost 10 bases, J lost 4 bases, and 16 bases lay in between. The CDR3 spans 13 residues. The DNA of the CDR3 is TGTGCCACCCAGGGTCGATTGGGCTATGGCTACACCTTC. Its protein product is CATQGRLGYGYTF.

This clonotype appeared a few times. V is TRBV6-2 or TRBV6-3 and J is TRBJ2-2, with D maybe TRBD2 (6 bases). The V gene's germline CDR1 is MNHEY and CDR2 SVGEGT. The CDR3 length is 14 residues. The V end lost 2 bases, the J end lost 4 bases, and 8 bases lay between the germline ends. This CDR3 is CASSYGGGTGELFF. For the CDR3, the DNA is TGTGCCAGCAGTTACGGGGGAGGCACCGGGGAGCTGTTTTTT.